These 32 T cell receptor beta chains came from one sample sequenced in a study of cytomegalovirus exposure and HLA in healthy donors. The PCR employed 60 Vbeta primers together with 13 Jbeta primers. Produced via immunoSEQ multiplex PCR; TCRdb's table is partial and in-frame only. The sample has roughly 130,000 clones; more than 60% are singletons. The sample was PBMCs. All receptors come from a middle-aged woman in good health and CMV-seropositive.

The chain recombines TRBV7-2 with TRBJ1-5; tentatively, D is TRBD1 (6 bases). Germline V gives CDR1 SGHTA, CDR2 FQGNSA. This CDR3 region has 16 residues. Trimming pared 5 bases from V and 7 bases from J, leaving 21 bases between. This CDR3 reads CASSPAPVTGWQPQHF. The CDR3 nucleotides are TGTGCCAGCAGCCCCGCCCCAGTTACAGGGTGGCAGCCCCAGCATTTT.

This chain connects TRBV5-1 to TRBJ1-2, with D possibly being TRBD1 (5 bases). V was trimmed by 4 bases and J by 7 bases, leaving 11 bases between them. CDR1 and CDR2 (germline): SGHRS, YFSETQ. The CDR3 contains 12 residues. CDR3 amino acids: CASSTIGVGYTF. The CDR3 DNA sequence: TGCGCCAGCAGCACCATAGGGGTTGGCTACACCTTC.

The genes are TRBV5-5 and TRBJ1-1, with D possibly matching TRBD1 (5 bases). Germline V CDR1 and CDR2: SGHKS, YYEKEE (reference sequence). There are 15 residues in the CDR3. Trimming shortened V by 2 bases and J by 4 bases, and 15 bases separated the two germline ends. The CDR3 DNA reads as TGTGCCAGCAGCTTTCGGCCGGGGGATCGCACTGAAGCTTTCTTT. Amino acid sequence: CASSFRPGDRTEAFF.

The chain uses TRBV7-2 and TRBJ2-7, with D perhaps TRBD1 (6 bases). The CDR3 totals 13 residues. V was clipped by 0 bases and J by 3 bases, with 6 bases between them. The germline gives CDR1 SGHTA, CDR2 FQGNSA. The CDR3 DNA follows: TGTGCCAGCAGCTTAGCGACAGGCTACGAGCAGTACTTC. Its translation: CASSLATGYEQYF.

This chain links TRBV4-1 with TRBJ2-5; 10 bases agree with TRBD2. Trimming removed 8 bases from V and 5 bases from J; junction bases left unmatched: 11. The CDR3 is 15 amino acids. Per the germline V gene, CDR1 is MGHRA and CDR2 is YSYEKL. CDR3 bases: TGCGCCAGCGCCCGGGGAGCGGGGGGGCGGGAGACCCAGTACTTC. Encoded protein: CASARGAGGRETQYF.

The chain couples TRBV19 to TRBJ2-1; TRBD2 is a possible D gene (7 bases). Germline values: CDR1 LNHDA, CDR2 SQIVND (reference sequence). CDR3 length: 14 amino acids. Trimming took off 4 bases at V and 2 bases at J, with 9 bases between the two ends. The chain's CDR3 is CASSRGGAYNEQFF. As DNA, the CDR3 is TGTGCCAGTAGTAGAGGGGGGGCCTACAATGAGCAGTTCTTC.

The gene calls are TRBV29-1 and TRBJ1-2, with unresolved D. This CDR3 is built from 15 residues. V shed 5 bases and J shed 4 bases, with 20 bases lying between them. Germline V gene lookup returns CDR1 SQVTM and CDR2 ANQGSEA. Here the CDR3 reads CSVRAIIEAGYGYTF. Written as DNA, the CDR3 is TGCAGCGTTAGGGCCATCATTGAGGCGGGCTATGGCTACACCTTC.

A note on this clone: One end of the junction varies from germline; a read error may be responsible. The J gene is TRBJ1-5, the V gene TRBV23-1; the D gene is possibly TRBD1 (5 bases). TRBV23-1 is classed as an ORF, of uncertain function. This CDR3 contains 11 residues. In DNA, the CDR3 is TGCGCCAGCAGTCGAGGATTCATTAAGGGGTTT. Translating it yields CASSRGFIKGF.

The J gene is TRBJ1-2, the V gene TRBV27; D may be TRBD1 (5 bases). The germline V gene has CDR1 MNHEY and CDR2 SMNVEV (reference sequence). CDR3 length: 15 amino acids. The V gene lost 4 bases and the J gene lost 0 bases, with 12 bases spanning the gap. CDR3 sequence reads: CASSSLGLSNYGYTF. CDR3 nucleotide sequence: TGTGCCAGCAGTTCTTTGGGGCTGTCTAACTATGGCTACACCTTC.

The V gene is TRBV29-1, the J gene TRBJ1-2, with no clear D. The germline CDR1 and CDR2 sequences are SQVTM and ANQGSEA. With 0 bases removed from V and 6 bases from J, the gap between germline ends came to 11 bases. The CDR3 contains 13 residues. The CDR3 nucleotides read TGCAGCGTTGAAGACAGCGGATTTAATGGCTACACCTTC. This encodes CSVEDSGFNGYTF.

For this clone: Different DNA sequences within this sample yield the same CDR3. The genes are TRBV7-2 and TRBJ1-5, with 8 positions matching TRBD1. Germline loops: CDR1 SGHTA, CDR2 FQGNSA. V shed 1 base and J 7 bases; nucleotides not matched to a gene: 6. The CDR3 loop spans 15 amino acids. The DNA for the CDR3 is TGTGCCAGCAGCTTAGGGGGGACAGGTGGCCAGCCCCAGCATTTT. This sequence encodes CASSLGGTGGQPQHF.

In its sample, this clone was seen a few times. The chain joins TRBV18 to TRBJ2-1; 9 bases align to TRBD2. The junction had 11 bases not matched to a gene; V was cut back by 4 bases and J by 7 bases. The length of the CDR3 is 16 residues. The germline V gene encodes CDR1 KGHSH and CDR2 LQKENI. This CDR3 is CASSRQAGGERNEQFF. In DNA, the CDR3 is TGTGCCAGCTCACGACAGGCGGGAGGGGAGAGGAATGAGCAGTTCTTC.

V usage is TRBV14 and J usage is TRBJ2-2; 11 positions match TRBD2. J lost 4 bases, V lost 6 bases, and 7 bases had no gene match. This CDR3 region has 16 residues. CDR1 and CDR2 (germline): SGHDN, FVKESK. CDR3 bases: TGTGCCAGCAGAGGCCCCGGGACTAGCGGCACCGGGGAGCTGTTTTTT. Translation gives CASRGPGTSGTGELFF.

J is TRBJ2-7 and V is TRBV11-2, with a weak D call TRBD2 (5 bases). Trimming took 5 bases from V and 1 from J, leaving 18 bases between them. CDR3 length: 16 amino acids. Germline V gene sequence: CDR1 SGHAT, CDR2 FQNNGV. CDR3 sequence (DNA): TGTGCCAGCAGCCCGATAAAGGGAGAGAGGTCCTACGAGCAGTACTTC. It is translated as CASSPIKGERSYEQYF. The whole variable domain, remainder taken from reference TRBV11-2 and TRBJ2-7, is EAGVAQSPRYKIIEKRQSVAFWCNPISGHATLYWYQQILGQGPKLLIQFQNNGVVDDSQLPKDRFSAERLKGVDSTLKIQPAKLEDSAVYLCASSPIKGERSYEQYFGPGTRLTVT.

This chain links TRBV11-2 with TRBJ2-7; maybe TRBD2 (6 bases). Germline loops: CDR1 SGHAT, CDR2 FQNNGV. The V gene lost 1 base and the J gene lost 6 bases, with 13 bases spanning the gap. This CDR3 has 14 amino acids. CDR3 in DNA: TGTGCCAGCAGCTTAGTTTCGGGAGCTTTCGAGCAGTACTTC. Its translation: CASSLVSGAFEQYF.

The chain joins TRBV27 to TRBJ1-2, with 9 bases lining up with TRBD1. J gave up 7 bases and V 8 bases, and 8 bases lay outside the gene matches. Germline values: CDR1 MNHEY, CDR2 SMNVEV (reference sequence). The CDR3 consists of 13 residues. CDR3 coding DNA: TGTGCCAGCTGGGGACAGGGACAGCGTGGCTACACCTTC. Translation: CASWGQGQRGYTF.

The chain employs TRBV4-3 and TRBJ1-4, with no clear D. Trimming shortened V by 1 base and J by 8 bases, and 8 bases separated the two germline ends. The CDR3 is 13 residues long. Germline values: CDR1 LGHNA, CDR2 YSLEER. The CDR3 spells CASSQGGIEKLFF. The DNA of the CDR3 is TGCGCCAGCAGCCAAGGCGGAATCGAAAAACTGTTTTTT.

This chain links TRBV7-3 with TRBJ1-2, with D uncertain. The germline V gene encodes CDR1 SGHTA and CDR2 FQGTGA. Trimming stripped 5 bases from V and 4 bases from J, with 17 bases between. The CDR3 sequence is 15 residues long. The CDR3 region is CASSTYRLYPYGYTF. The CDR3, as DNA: TGTGCCAGCAGCACCTATCGGTTGTATCCCTATGGCTACACCTTC.

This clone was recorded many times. CDR3 DNA: TGTGCCAGCAGCTCACCGAGGCGGGTGGGCGACTCCTACAATGAGCAGTTCTTC. Amino acids: CASSSPRRVGDSYNEQFF. The chain joins TRBV7-9 to TRBJ2-1; D might be TRBD2 (5 bases). Germline lookup yields CDR1 SEHNR and CDR2 FQNEAQ (reference sequence). This CDR3 spans 18 amino acids. V shed 4 bases and J shed 0 bases, with 19 bases lying between them. The variable domain in full, with the rest retrieved from reference TRBV7-9 and TRBJ2-1, is DTGVSQNPRHKITKRGQNVTFRCDPISEHNRLYWYRQTLGQGPEFLTYFQNEAQLEKSRLLSDRFSAERPKGSFSTLEIQRTEQGDSAMYLCASSSPRRVGDSYNEQFFGPGTRLTVL.

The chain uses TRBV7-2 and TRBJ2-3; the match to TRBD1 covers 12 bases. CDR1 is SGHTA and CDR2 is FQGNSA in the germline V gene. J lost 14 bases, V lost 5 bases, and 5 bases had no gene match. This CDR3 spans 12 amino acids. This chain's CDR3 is CASSIRDRGPYF. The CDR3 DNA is TGTGCCAGCAGCATCCGGGACAGGGGGCCGTATTTT.

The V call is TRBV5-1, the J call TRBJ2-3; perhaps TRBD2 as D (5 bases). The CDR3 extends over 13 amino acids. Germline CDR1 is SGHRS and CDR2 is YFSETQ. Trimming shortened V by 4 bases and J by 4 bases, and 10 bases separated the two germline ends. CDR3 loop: CASSREGADTQYF. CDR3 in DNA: TGCGCCAGCAGCCGCGAGGGCGCAGATACGCAGTATTTT. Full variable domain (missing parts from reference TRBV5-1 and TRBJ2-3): KAGVTQTPRYLIKTRGQQVTLSCSPISGHRSVSWYQQTPGQGLQFLFEYFSETQRNKGNFPGRFSGRQFSNSRSEMNVSTLELGDSALYLCASSREGADTQYFGPGTRLTVL.

The CDR3 reads CASTIGRGADQAFF. The CDR3, as DNA: TGTGCCAGCACCATTGGCAGGGGGGCTGATCAAGCTTTCTTT. The chain employs TRBV5-6 and TRBJ1-1, with 7 nucleotides matching TRBD1. After removal of 6 bases from V and 9 bases from J, the junction contained 14 bases not matched to a gene. CDR1 SGHDT and CDR2 YYEEEE come from the germline V gene. This CDR3 spans 14 amino acids.

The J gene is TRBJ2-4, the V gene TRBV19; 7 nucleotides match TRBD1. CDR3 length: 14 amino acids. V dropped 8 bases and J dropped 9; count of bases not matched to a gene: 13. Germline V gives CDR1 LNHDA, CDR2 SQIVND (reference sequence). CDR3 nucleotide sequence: TGTGCCAGTGGTCCCGGGACAGCGTCGCCCATTCAGTACTTC. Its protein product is CASGPGTASPIQYF.

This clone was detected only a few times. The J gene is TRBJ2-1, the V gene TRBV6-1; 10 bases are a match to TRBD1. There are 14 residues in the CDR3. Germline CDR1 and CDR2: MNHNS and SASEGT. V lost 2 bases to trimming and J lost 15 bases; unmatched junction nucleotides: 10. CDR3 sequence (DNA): TGTGCCAGCAGTGAAATGAGACAGGGGGCGGATCGGTTCTTC. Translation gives CASSEMRQGADRFF.

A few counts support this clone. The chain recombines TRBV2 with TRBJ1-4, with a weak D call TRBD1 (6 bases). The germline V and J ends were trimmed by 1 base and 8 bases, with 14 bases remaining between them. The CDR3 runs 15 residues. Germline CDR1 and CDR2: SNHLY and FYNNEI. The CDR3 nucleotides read TGTGCCAGCAGTGAAGTAGGGACAACTGACGAAAAACTGTTTTTT. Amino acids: CASSEVGTTDEKLFF.

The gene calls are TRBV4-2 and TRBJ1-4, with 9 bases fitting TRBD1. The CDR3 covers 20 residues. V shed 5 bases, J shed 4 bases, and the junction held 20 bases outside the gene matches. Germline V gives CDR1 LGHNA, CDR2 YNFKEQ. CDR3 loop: CASSFDAGTGSAGLNEKLFF. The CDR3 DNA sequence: TGTGCCAGCAGCTTCGACGCCGGGACAGGGTCTGCTGGCCTTAATGAAAAACTGTTTTTT.

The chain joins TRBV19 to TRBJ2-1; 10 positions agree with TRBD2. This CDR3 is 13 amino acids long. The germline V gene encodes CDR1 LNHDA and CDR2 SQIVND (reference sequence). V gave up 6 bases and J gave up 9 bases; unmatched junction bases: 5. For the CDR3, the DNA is TGTGCCAGTAGCCCTAGCGGGAGAGGTGAGCAGTTCTTC. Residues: CASSPSGRGEQFF.

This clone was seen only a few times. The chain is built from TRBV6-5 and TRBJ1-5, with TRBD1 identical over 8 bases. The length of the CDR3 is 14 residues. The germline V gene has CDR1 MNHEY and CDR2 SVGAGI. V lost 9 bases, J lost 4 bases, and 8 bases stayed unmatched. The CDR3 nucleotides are TGTGCCAGTACTGGGACAGGCCCGAATCAGCCCCAGCATTTT. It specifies CASTGTGPNQPQHF.

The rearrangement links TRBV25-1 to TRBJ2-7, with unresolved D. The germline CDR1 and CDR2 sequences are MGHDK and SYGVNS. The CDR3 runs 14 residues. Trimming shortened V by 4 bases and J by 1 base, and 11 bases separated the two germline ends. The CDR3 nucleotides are TGTGCCAGCAGTGGAGACACCTATTCCTACGAGCAGTACTTC. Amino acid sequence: CASSGDTYSYEQYF.

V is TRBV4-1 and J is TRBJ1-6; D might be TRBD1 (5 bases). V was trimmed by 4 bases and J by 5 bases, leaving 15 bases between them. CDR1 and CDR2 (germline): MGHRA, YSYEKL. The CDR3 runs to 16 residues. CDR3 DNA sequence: TGCGCCAGCAGCCCCCTCCCGGGACTTAATAATTCACCCCTCCACTTT. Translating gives CASSPLPGLNNSPLHF.

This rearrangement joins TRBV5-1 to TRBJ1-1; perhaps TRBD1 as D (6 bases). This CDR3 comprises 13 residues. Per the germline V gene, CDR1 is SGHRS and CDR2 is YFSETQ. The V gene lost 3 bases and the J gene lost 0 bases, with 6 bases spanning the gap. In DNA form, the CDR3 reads TGCGCCAGCAGCTGGACAGTGAACACTGAAGCTTTCTTT. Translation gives CASSWTVNTEAFF.

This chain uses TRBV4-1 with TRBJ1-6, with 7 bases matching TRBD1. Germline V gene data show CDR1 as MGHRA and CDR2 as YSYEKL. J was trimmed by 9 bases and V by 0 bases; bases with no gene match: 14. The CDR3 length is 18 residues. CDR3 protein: CASSQDQGFRTGRSPLHF. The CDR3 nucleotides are TGCGCCAGCAGCCAAGATCAGGGTTTCCGGACAGGCCGTTCACCCCTCCACTTT.